This TCR beta chain came from a study of T cell responses to AZD1222 COVID-19 vaccine. Findings and limits, study-wide: Females outnumbered males among donors, who were mostly white British; clonal diversity was possibly underestimated.

The junction had 6 bases not matched to a gene; V was cut back by 0 bases and J by 9 bases. Germline assignment: CDR1 SGHNT and CDR2 YYREEE (reference sequence). The CDR3 loop spans 14 amino acids. This clone appeared a few times. Antigen unknown. Repertoires were generated with immunoSEQ multiplex PCR, while TCRdb's copy carries only in-frame clones and drops some. The top ten hold approximately 3% of the sample, which has 150,000 to 200,000 clones, 90% seen once. Sample: peripheral blood, taken on day 0 of AZD1222 vaccination. The receptor was derived from an adult in good health. The J gene is TRBJ2-1, the V gene TRBV5-4, with 7 bases aligning to TRBD2. CDR3 in DNA: TGTGCCAGCAGCTTGGGGGAGGGTGTGGGTGAGCAGTTCTTC. Translating gives CASSLGEGVGEQFF. Full variable domain (rest looked up from reference TRBV5-4 and TRBJ2-1): ETGVTQSPTHLIKTRGQQVTLRCSSQSGHNTVSWYQQALGQGPQFIFQYYREEENGRGNFPPRFSGLQFPNYSSELNVNALELDDSALYLCASSLGEGVGEQFFGPGTRLTVL.